Described below is a single TCR beta chain sequence and its context. What it recognizes is unknown. Those with chemo-refractory metastatic non-small-cell lung cancer were treated with focal radiation combined with CTLA-4 blockade using ipilimumab. The entry originates in a study of radiotherapy plus CTLA-4 blockade in lung cancer. Study overall: Among enrolled patients, 15% to 20% responded and roughly 31% achieved disease control.

Overall study findings and caveats: Radiotherapy was combined with ipilimumab, and tumor-derived TCR clones then expanded in blood. Among reported predictors of response, early blood T cell clone dynamics with interferon-beta performed best.

Germline CDR1 is MNHEY and CDR2 is SVGAGI. With 0 bases clipped from V and 7 bases from J, the junction kept 8 bases outside the gene matches. CDR3 length: 15 residues. Clones were read by immunoSEQ multiplex PCR, and TCRdb kept only the in-frame ones, dropping some. The repertoire holds over 45,000 clones, with approximately 79% as singletons. This TCR was recovered from a human donor with non-small cell lung cancer who had a complete response to radiotherapy plus ipilimumab. The V and J genes are TRBV6-5 and TRBJ1-2; 7 positions match TRBD1. The sample here was peripheral blood, taken from a patient treated with radiotherapy plus ipilimumab. In DNA form, the CDR3 reads TGTGCCAGCAGTTACTCGAGACAGGGCATTTCTGGCTACACCTTC. As protein: CASSYSRQGISGYTF.